What follows is one T cell receptor (beta chain) and its context. Its antigen is unknown. Between the trimmed V and J ends, which lost 8 bases and 7 bases, there was a span of 17 bases. Germline V CDR1 and CDR2: SNHLY, FYNNEI. The CDR3 is 13 residues long. The data derive from a study of breast tumors, draining lymph nodes, adjacent tissues. Study-wide points: Tumor TCR diversity was below lymph nodes but above nontumor tissue. The data were judged consistent with most tumor T cells coming from lymph node and expanding in tumor. Tumor T cell lymph node origin was a supported hypothesis, not proven.

Breast cancer patients provided tissue from their axillary draining lymph nodes. TCRdb re-called the multiplex PCR reads with MiXCR, one entry per CDR3 protein. In the table there are 200,000 or so distinct CDR3 sequences, over 25% of which are singletons. The sequencing sample was made of axillary lymph node tissue. The J gene is TRBJ1-2, the V gene TRBV2; D may be TRBD1 (6 bases). This clonotype was sampled from a female donor with breast cancer. Some clones in this sample may be carry-over from other donors' samples. The CDR3 sequence is CASLSRSQGGYTF. The DNA for the CDR3 is TGTGCCAGCCTGAGTAGGTCACAGGGTGGCTACACCTTC.